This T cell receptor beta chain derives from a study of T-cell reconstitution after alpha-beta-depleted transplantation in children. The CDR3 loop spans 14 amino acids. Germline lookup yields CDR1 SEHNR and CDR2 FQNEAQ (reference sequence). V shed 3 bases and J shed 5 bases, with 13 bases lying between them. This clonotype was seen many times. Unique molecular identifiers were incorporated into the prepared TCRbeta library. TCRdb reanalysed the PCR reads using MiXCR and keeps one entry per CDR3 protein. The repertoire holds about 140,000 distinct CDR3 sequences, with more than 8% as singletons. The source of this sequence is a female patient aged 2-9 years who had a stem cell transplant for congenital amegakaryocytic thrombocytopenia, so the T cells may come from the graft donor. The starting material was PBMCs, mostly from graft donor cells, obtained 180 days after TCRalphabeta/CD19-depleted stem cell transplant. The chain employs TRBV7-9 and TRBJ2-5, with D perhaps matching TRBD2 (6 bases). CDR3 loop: CASSLPGVRETQYF. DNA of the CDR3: TGTGCCAGCAGCTTGCCGGGGGTTCGTGAGACCCAGTACTTC. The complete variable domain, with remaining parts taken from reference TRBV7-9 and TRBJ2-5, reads DTGVSQNPRHKITKRGQNVTFRCDPISEHNRLYWYRQTLGQGPEFLTYFQNEAQLEKSRLLSDRFSAERPKGSFSTLEIQRTEQGDSAMYLCASSLPGVRETQYFGPGTRLLVL.